This T cell receptor (beta chain) was identified during a study of shared clonotypes between healthy human individuals. Turning to the study itself: Serving as donors were a couple of women and a few men, whose ages spanned 18 to 49.

Study-level findings and limits: Specimens sampled were limited to blood, with tissue repertoires likely differing.

CDR3 length: 15 residues. CDR1 is MDHEN, CDR2 SYDVKM, per germline. Trimming removed 2 bases at V and 6 bases at J, with 16 bases between. For this clone: Its antigen remains unidentified.

Measured with immunoSEQ multiplex PCR; TCRdb has only the in-frame clones, and not every one. The top ten clones hold approximately 0.52% of a sample with about 1.1 million clones, 75% to 85% of them seen once. V is TRBV28 and J is TRBJ2-5; D not resolved. The clonotype was recovered from a man between 18 and 35 years old in good health. Some clones in this sample may be carry-over from other donors' samples. Source material: memory CD4+ T cells from PBMCs. The subset: CD45RA-negative fraction. CDR3: CASSLMDGVGKTQYF. CDR3 nucleotide sequence: TGTGCCAGCAGTTTAATGGATGGAGTCGGAAAGACCCAGTACTTC.